The T cell receptor beta chain under discussion was sequenced for a study of T-cell reconstitution after alpha-beta-depleted transplantation in children. TCRbeta library preparation incorporated unique molecular identifiers. TCRdb re-analysed the PCR reads in MiXCR, keeping a single row per CDR3 protein. The sample yields about 350,000 distinct CDR3 sequences, 10% to 15% seen once. CDR1 is SGDLS, CDR2 YYNGEE, per germline. V was clipped by 4 bases and J by 3 bases; unmatched bases: 10. This CDR3 is built from 17 residues. This clonotype has just a few counts. The J gene is TRBJ2-2, the V gene TRBV9; 9 nucleotides line up with TRBD1. The sequenced sample was PBMCs, obtained from the stem cell graft. This clonotype was obtained from a human donor who donated a stem cell graft to a child with Fanconi anemia. For the CDR3, the DNA is TGTGCCAGCAGCACCCTTCCGGGACAGGGCTACACCGGGGAGCTGTTTTTT. It translates to CASSTLPGQGYTGELFF.